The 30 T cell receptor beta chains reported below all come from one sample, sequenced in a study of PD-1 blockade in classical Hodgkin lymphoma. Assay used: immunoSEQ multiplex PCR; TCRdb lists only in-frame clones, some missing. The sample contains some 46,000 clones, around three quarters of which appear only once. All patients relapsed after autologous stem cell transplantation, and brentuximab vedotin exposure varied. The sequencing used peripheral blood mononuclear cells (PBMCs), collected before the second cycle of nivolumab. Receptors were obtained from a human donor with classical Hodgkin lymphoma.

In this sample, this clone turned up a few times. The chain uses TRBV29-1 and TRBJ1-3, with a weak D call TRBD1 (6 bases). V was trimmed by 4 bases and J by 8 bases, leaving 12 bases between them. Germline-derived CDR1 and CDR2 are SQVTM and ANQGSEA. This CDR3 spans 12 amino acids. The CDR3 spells CSVGTDRDTIYF. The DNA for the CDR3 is TGCAGCGTTGGGACAGACCGGGACACCATATATTTT. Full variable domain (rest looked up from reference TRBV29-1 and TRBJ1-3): SAVISQKPSRDICQRGTSLTIQCQVDSQVTMMFWYRQQPGQSLTLIATANQGSEATYESGFVIDKFPISRPNLTFSTLTVSNMSPEDSSIYLCSVGTDRDTIYFGEGSWLTVV.

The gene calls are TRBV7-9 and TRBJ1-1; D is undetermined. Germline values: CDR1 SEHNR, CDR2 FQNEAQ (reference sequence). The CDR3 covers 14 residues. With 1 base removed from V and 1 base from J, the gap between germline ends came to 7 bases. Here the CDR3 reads CASSLVNANTEAFF. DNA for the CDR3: TGTGCCAGCAGCTTAGTGAACGCGAACACTGAAGCTTTCTTT.

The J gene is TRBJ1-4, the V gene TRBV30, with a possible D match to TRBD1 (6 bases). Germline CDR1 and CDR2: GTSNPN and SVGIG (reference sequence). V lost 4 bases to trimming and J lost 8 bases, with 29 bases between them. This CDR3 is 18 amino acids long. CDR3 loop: CAWNFGMLLDSRREKLFF. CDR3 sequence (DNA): TGTGCCTGGAACTTCGGGATGCTCCTGGACAGCCGAAGGGAAAAACTGTTTTTT.

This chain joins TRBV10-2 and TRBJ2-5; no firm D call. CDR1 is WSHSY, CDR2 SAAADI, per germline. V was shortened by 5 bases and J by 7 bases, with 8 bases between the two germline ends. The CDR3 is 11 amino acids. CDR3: CASSRRRTQYF. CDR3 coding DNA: TGCGCCAGCAGTCGACGCCGGACCCAGTACTTC.

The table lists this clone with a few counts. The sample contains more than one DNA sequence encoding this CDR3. Here the CDR3 reads CASSLGLAGGDTQYF. The CDR3 DNA sequence: TGTGCCAGCAGCTTAGGACTAGCGGGAGGGGATACGCAGTATTTT. The rearrangement links TRBV7-7 to TRBJ2-3, with 14 bases fitting TRBD2. The V segment lost 1 base and the J segment 6 bases; nucleotides outside the gene matches: 0. Germline CDR1 is SSHAT and CDR2 is FNYEAQ (reference sequence). The CDR3 has 15 amino acids.

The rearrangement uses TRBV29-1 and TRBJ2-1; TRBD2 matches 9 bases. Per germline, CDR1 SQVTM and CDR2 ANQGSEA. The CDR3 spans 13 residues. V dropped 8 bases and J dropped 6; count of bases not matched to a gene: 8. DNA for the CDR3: TGCAGCTTTAACGCGGGAGGGTCCAATGAGCAGTTCTTC. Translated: CSFNAGGSNEQFF.

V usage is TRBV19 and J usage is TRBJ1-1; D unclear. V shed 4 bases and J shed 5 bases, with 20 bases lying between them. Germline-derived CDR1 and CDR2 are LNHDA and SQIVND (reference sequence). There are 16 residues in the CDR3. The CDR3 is CASSTRSGLRRTEAFF. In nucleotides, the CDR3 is TGTGCCAGTAGTACGAGGTCCGGCTTAAGGAGGACTGAAGCTTTCTTT. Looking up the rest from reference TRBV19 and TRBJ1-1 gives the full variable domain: DGGITQSPKYLFRKEGQNVTLSCEQNLNHDAMYWYRQDPGQGLRLIYYSQIVNDFQKGDIAEGYSVSREKKESFPLTVTSAQKNPTAFYLCASSTRSGLRRTEAFFGQGTRLTVV.

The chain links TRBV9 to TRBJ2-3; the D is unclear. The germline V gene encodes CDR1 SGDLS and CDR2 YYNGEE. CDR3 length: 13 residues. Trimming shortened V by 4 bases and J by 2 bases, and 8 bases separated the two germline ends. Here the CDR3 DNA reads TGTGCCAGCAGCACCCAGACCACAGATACGCAGTATTTT. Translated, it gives CASSTQTTDTQYF.

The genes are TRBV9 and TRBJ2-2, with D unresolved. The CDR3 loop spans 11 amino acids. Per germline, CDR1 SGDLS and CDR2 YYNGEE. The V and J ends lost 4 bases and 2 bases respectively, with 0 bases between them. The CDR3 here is CASSNTGELFF. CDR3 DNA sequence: TGTGCCAGCAGCAACACCGGGGAGCTGTTTTTT. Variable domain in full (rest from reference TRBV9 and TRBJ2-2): DSGVTQTPKHLITATGQRVTLRCSPRSGDLSVYWYQQSLDQGLQFLIQYYNGEERAKGNILERFSAQQFPDLHSELNLSSLELGDSALYFCASSNTGELFFGEGSRLTVL.

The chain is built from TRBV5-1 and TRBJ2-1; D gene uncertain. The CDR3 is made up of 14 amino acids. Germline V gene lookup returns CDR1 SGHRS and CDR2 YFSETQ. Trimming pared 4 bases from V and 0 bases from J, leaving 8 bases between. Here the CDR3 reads CASSPRGSYNEQFF. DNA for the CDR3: TGCGCCAGCAGCCCCCGCGGCTCCTACAATGAGCAGTTCTTC.

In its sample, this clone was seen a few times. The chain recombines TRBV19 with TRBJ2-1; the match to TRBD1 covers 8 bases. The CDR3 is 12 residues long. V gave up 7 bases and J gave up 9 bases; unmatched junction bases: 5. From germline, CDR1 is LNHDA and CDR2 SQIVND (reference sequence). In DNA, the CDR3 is TGTGCCAGTATTCGCGGACAGGGTGAGCAGTTCTTC. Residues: CASIRGQGEQFF. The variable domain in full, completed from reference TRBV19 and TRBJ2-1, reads DGGITQSPKYLFRKEGQNVTLSCEQNLNHDAMYWYRQDPGQGLRLIYYSQIVNDFQKGDIAEGYSVSREKKESFPLTVTSAQKNPTAFYLCASIRGQGEQFFGPGTRLTVL.

This CDR3 reads CAWRVINTEAFF. The CDR3 coding sequence is TGTGCCTGGAGGGTAATTAACACTGAAGCTTTCTTT. The J gene is TRBJ1-1, the V gene TRBV30; D is unclear. This CDR3 contains 12 residues. CDR1 and CDR2 from the germline V gene are GTSNPN and SVGIG (reference sequence). V was trimmed by 3 bases and J by 2 bases, leaving 7 bases between them.

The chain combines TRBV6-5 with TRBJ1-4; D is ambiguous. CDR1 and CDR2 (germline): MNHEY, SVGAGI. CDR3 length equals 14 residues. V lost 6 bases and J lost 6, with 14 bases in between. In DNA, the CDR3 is TGTGCCAGCAGGATGACAAGGTCCGATGAAAAACTGTTTTTT. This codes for CASRMTRSDEKLFF.

In DNA form, the CDR3 reads TGTGCCAGTAAGGAGACAGGGCCAGATACGCAGTATTTT. This codes for CASKETGPDTQYF. The chain has TRBV19 and TRBJ2-3, with TRBD1 matching over 7 bases. CDR1 and CDR2 from the germline V gene are LNHDA and SQIVND (reference sequence). V lost 7 bases and J lost 4; bases outside the gene matches: 5. CDR3 length equals 13 residues.

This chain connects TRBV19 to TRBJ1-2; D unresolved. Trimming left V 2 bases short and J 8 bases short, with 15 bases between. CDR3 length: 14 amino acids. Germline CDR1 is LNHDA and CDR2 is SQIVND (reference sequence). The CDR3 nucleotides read TGTGCCAGTAGTATAAGGGCTCTCGGGGAGGGCTACACCTTC. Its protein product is CASSIRALGEGYTF.

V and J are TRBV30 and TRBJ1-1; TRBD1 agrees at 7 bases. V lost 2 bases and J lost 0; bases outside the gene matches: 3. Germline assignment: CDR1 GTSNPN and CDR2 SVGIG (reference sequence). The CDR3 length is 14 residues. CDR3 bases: TGTGCCTGGAGTCTAGGACAGGTGAACACTGAAGCTTTCTTT. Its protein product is CAWSLGQVNTEAFF.

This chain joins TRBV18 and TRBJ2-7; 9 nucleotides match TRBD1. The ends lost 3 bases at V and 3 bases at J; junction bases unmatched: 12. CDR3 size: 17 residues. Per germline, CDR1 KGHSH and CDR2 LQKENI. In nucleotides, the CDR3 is TGTGCCAGCTCACCTCTAGGACAGGGGACGTTTAGCTACGAGCAGTACTTC. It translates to CASSPLGQGTFSYEQYF. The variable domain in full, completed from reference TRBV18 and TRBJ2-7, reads NAGVMQNPRHLVRRRGQEARLRCSPMKGHSHVYWYRQLPEEGLKFMVYLQKENIIDESGMPKERFSAEFPKEGPSILRIQQVVRGDSAAYFCASSPLGQGTFSYEQYFGPGTRLTVT.

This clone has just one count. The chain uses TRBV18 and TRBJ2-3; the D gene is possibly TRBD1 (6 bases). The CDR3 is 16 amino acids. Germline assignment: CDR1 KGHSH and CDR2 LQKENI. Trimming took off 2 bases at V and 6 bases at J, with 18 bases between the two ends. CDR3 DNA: TGTGCCAGCTCACCAGGCCGGGGACAAATAGAGGATACGCAGTATTTT. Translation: CASSPGRGQIEDTQYF.

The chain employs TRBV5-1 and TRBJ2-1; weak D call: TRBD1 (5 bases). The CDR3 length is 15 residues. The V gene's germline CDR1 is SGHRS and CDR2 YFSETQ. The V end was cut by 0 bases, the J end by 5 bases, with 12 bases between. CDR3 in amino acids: CASSLVAGKDNEQFF. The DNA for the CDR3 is TGCGCCAGCAGCTTGGTAGCAGGGAAGGACAATGAGCAGTTCTTC. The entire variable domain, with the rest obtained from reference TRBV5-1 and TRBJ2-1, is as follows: KAGVTQTPRYLIKTRGQQVTLSCSPISGHRSVSWYQQTPGQGLQFLFEYFSETQRNKGNFPGRFSGRQFSNSRSEMNVSTLELGDSALYLCASSLVAGKDNEQFFGPGTRLTVL.

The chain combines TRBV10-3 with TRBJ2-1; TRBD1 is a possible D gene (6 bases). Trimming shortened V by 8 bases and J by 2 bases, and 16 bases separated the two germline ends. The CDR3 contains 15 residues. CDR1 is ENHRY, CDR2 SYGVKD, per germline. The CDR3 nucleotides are TGTGCCATCTCTCCCCCGACAGGAACCTACAATGAGCAGTTCTTC. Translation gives CAISPPTGTYNEQFF.

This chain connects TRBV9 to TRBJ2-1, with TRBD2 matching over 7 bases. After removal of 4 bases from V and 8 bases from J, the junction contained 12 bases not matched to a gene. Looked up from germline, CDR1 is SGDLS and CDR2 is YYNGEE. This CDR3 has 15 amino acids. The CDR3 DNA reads TGTGCCAGCAGCCCAGTTGGACTAGATATCTATGAGCAGTTCTTC. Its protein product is CASSPVGLDIYEQFF.

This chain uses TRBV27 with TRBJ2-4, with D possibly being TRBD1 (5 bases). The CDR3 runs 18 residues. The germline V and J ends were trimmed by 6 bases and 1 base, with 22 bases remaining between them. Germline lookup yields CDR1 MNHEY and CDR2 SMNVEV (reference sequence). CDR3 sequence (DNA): TGTGCCAGCAGCGCCACTCTGAGACATGGGGCCGCCAAAAACATTCAGTACTTC. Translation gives CASSATLRHGAAKNIQYF.

The CDR3 DNA follows: TGTGCCAGCAGCCAAGATACGACACCGAACTCCTACGAGCAGTACTTC. Translating it yields CASSQDTTPNSYEQYF. This chain links TRBV14 with TRBJ2-7, with unresolved D. Per germline, CDR1 SGHDN and CDR2 FVKESK. The CDR3 runs 16 residues. Trimming cost V 0 bases and J 0 bases, with 12 bases left between them. The full variable domain, in which reference TRBV14 and TRBJ2-7 provide the parts outside the CDR3, is EAGVTQFPSHSVIEKGQTVTLRCDPISGHDNLYWYRRVMGKEIKFLLHFVKESKQDESGMPNNRFLAERTGGTYSTLKVQPAELEDSGVYFCASSQDTTPNSYEQYFGPGTRLTVT.

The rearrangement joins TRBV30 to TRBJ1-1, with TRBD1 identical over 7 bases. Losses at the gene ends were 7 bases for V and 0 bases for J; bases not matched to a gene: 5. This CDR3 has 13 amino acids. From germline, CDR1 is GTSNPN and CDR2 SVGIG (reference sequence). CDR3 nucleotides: TGTGCCTCCCAGACAGGGATGAACACTGAAGCTTTCTTT. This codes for CASQTGMNTEAFF.

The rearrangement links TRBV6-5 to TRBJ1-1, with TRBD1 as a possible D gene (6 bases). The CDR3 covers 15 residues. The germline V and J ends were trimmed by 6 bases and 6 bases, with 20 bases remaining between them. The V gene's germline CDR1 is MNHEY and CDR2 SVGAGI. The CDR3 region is CASRPTGPEKSEAFF. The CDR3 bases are TGTGCCAGCAGGCCGACAGGCCCCGAAAAGTCTGAAGCTTTCTTT.

CDR3 sequence (DNA): TGTGCCAGCAGCTTCACAGGGGGCTACACTGAAGCTTTCTTT. Protein sequence: CASSFTGGYTEAFF. The J gene is TRBJ1-1, the V gene TRBV7-9, with 9 positions matching TRBD1. Germline trimming cut 3 bases from V and 3 bases from J; bases unmatched to any gene: 2. Looked up from germline, CDR1 is SEHNR and CDR2 is FQNEAQ (reference sequence). The CDR3 runs 14 residues. Full variable domain (missing parts from reference TRBV7-9 and TRBJ1-1): DTGVSQNPRHKITKRGQNVTFRCDPISEHNRLYWYRQTLGQGPEFLTYFQNEAQLEKSRLLSDRFSAERPKGSFSTLEIQRTEQGDSAMYLCASSFTGGYTEAFFGQGTRLTVV.

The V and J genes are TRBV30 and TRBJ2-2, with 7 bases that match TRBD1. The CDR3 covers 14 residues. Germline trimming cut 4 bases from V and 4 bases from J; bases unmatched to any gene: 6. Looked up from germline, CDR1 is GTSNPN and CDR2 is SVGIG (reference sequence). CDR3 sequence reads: CAWKEGASTGELFF. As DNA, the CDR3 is TGTGCCTGGAAAGAGGGGGCGAGCACCGGGGAGCTGTTTTTT. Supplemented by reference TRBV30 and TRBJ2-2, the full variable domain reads SQTIHQWPATLVQPVGSPLSLECTVEGTSNPNLYWYRQAAGRGLQLLFYSVGIGQISSEVPQNLSASRPQDRQFILSSKKLLLSDSGFYLCAWKEGASTGELFFGEGSRLTVL.

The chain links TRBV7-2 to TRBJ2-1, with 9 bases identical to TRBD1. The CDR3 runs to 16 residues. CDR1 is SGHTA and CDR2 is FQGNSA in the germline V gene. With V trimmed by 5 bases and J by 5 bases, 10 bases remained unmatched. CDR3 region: CASSRAPGQGNNEQFF. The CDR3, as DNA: TGTGCCAGCAGCCGGGCACCGGGACAGGGAAACAATGAGCAGTTCTTC.

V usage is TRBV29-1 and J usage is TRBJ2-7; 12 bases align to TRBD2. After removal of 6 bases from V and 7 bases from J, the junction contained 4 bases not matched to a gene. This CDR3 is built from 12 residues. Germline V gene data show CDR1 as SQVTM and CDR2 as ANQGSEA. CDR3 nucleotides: TGCAGCGTGCTAGCGGGGGGGCGGGAGCAGTACTTC. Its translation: CSVLAGGREQYF.

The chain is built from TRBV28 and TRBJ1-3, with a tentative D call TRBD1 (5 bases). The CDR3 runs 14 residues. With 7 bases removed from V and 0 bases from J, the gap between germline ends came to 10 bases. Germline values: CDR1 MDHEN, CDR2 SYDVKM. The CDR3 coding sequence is TGTGCCAGCATAGGGAGGGGCTCTGGAAACACCATATATTTT. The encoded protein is CASIGRGSGNTIYF.